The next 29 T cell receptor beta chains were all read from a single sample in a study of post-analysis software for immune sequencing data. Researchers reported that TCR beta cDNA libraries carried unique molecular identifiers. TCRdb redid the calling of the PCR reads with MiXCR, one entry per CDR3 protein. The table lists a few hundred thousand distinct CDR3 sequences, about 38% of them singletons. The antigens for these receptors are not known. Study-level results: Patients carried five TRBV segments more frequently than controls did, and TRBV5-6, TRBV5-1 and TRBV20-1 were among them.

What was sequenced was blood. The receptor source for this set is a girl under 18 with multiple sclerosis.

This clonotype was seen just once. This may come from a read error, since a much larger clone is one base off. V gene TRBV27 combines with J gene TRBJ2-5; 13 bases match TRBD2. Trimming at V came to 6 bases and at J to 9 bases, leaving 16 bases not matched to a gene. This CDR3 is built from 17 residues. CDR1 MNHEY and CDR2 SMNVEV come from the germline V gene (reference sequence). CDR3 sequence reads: CASRRTSGSGSMEAQYF. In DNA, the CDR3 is TGTGCCAGCAGGCGGACTAGCGGGAGTGGAAGTATGGAGGCCCAGTACTTC.

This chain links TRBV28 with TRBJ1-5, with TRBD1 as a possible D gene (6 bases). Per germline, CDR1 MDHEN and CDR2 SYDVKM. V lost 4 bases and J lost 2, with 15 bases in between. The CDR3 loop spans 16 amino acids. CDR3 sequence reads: CASSSFTGIGNQPQHF. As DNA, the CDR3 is TGTGCCAGCAGTTCTTTTACAGGGATCGGCAATCAGCCCCAGCATTTT.

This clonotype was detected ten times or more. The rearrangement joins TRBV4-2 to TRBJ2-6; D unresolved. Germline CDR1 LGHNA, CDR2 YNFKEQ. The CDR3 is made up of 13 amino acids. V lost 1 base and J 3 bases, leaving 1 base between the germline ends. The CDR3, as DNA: TGTGCCAGCAGCCAAGGTGGGGCCAACGTCCTGACTTTC. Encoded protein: CASSQGGANVLTF.

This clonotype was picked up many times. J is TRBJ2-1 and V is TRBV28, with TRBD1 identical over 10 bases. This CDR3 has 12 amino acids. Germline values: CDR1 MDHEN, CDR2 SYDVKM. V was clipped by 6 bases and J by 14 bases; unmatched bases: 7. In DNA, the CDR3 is TGTGCCAGCAGCTGGGGACAGGGGCCAAAGTTCTTC. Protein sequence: CASSWGQGPKFF.

CDR3 in amino acids: CASSPAQGVWKLFF. CDR3 in DNA: TGTGCCAGCTCACCTGCACAGGGGGTCTGGAAACTGTTTTTT. The chain joins TRBV18 to TRBJ1-4, with 8 bases aligning to TRBD1. CDR1 is KGHSH, CDR2 LQKENI, per germline. V shed 3 bases, J shed 11 bases, and the junction held 8 bases outside the gene matches. This CDR3 has 14 amino acids.

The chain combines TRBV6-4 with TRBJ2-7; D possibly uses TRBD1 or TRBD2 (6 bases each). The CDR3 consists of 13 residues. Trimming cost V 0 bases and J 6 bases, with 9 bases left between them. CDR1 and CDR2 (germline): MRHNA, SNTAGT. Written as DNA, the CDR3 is TGTGCCAGCAGTGACTCGGAGGGGGGCGAGCAGTACTTC. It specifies CASSDSEGGEQYF.

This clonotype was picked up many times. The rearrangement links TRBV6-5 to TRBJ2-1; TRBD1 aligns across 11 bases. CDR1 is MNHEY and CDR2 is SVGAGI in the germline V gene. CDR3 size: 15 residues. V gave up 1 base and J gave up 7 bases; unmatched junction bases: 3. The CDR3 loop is CASSYLGTGGNEQFF. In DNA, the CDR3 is TGTGCCAGCAGTTACTTGGGGACAGGGGGGAATGAGCAGTTCTTC.

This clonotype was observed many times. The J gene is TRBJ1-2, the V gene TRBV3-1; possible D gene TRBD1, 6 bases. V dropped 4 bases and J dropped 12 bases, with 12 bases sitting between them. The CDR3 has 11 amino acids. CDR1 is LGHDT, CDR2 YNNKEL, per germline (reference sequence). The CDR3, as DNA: TGTGCCAGCAGCCTCACAGGGATCCACACCTTC. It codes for CASSLTGIHTF.

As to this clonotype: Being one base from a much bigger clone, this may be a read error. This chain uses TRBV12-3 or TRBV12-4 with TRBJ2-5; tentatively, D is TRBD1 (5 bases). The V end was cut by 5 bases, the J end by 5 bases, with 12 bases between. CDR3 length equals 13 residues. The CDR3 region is CASSRQCWETQYF. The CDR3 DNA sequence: TGTGCCAGCAGTAGACAGTGTTGGGAGACCCAGTACTTC.

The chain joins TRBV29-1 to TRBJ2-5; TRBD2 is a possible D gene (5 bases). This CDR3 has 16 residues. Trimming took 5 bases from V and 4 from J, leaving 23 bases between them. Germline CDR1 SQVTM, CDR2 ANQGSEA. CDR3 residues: CSVRPAPYRGGETQYF. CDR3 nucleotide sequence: TGCAGCGTTCGCCCCGCCCCGTACAGAGGAGGAGAGACCCAGTACTTC.

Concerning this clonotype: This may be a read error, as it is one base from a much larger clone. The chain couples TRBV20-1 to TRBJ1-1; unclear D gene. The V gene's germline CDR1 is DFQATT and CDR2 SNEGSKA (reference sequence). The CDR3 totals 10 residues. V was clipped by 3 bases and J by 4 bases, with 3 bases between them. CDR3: CSASRTEAFF. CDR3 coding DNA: TGCAGTGCTAGCCGCACTGAAGCTTTCTTT.

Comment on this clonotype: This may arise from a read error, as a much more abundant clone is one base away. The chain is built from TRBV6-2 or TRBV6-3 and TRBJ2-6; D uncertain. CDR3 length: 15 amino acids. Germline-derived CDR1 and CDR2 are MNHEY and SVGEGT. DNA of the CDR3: TGTGTCAGCAGTAACGCAGGCGCTGGGGCCAACGTCCTGACTTTC. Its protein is CVSSNAGAGANVLTF.

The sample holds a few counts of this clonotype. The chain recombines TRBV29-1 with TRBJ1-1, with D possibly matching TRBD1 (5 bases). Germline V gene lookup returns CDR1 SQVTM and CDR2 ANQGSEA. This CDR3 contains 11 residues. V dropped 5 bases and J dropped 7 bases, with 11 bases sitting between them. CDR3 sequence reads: CSVQGAFEAFF. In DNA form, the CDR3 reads TGCAGCGTTCAGGGCGCCTTTGAAGCTTTCTTT.

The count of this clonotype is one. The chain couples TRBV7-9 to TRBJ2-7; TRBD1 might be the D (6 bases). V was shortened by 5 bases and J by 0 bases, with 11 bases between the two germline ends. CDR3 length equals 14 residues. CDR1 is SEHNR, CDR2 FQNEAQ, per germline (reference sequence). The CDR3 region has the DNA TGTGCCAGCAGCCCATTAGGGGGCTCCTACGAGCAGTACTTC. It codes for CASSPLGGSYEQYF.

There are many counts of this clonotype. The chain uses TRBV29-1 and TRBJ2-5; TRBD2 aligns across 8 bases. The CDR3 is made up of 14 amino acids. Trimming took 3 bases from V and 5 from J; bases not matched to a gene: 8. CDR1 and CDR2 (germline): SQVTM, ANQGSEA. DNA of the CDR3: TGCAGCGTTGACCGGGAGGGCCGGTTGGAGACCCAGTACTTC. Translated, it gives CSVDREGRLETQYF.

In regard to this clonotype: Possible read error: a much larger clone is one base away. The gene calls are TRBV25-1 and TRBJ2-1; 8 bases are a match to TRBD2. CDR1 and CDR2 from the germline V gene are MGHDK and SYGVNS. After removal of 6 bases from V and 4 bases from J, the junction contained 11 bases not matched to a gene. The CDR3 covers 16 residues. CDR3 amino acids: CASSHRDGGEYNEQFF. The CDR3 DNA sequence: TGTGCCAGCAGCCACCGGGACGGGGGGGAATACAATGAGCAGTTCTTC.

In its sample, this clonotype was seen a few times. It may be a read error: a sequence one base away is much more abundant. The CDR3 region is CSGARPHTDTQYF. The CDR3 nucleotides are TGCAGCGGTGCCAGGCCCCACACAGATACGCAGTATTTT. The chain employs TRBV29-1 and TRBJ2-3; no definite D call. Germline V lookup: CDR1 SQVTM, CDR2 ANQGSEA. The V end lost 7 bases, the J end lost 2 bases, and 13 bases lay between the germline ends. This CDR3 region has 13 residues.

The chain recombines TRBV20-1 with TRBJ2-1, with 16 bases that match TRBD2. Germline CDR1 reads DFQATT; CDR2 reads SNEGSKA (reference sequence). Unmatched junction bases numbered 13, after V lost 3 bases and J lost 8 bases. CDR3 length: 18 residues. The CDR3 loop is CSASPGLAGGARGDEQFF. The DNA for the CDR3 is TGCAGTGCTAGCCCGGGACTAGCGGGGGGGGCCAGAGGCGATGAGCAGTTCTTC.

The CDR3 reads CASSLQQGRNGELFF. In DNA, the CDR3 is TGTGCCAGCAGCTTACAACAGGGGCGTAACGGGGAGCTGTTTTTT. The chain joins TRBV7-2 to TRBJ2-2; 7 nucleotides align to TRBD1. The CDR3 is made up of 15 amino acids. The V and J ends lost 2 bases and 7 bases, in that order; junction bases with no gene match: 7. Germline V gene lookup returns CDR1 SGHTA and CDR2 FQGNSA.

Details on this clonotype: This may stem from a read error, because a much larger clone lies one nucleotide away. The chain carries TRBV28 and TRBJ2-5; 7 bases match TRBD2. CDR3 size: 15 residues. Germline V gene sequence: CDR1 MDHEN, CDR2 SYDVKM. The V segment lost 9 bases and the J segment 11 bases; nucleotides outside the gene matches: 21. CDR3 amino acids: CASKVAGVTYNEQYF. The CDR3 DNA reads TGTGCCAGTAAGGTAGCGGGTGTAACCTACAATGAGCAGTACTTC.

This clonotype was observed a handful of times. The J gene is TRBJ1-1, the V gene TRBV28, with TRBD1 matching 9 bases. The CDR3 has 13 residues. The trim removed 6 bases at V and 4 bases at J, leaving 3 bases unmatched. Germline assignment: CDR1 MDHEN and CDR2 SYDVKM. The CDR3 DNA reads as TGTGCCAGCAGAACGACAGGGGGCACTGAAGCTTTCTTT. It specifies CASRTTGGTEAFF.

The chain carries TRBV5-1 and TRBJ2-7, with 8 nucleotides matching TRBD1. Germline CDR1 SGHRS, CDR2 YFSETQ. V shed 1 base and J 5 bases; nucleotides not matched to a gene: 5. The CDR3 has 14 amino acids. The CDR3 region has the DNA TGCGCCAGCAGCTTGTCAGGGGGCATGAACGAGCAGTACTTC. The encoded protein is CASSLSGGMNEQYF.

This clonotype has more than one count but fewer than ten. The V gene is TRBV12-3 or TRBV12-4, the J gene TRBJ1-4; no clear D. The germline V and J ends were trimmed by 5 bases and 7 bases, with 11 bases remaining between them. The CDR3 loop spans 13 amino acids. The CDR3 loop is CASSPRVREKLFF. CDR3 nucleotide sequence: TGTGCCAGCAGTCCCAGAGTACGTGAAAAACTGTTTTTT.

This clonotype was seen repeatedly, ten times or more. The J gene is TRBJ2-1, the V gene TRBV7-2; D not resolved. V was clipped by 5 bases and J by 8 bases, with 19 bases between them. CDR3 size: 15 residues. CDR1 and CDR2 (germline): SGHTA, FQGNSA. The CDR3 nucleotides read TGTGCCAGCAGCCTCCCACTGGCCCTCGTGGATGAGCAGTTCTTC. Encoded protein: CASSLPLALVDEQFF.

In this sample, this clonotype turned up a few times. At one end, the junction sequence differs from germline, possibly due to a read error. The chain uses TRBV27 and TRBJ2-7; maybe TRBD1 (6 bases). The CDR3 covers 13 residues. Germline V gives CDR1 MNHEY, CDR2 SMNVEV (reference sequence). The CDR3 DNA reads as TGTGCCAGCAGTCTATCACAGGGATACGAGCAGTACTTC. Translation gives CASSLSQGYEQYF.

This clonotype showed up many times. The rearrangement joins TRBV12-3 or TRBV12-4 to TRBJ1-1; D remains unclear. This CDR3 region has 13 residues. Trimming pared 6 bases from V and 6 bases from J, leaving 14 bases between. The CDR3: CASRAVKAPEAFF. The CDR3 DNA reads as TGTGCCAGCAGGGCGGTCAAGGCCCCTGAAGCTTTCTTT.

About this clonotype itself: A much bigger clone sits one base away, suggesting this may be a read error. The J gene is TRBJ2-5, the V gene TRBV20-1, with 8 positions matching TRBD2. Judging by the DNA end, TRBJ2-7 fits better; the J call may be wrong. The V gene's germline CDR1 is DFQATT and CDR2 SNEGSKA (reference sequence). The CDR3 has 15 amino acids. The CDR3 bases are TGCAGTGCTAGGGAATCGCCTAGCGGGCACTACGAGCAGTACTTC. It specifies CSARESPSGHYEQYF.

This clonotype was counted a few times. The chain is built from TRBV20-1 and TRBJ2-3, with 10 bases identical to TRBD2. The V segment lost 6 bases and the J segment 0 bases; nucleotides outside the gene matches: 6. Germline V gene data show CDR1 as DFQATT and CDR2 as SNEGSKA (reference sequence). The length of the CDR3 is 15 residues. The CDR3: CSAYGTSASTDTQYF. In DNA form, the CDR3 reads TGCAGTGCCTACGGGACTAGCGCTAGCACAGATACGCAGTATTTT.

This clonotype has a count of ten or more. Here the CDR3 reads CASSKTEGTSGKETQYF. The CDR3 nucleotides read TGTGCCAGCAGCAAAACCGAAGGGACTAGCGGCAAAGAGACCCAGTACTTC. The gene calls are TRBV21-1 and TRBJ2-5; TRBD2 is the table's D call, not checked against the DNA. TRBV21-1 is flagged as a pseudogene. This CDR3 spans 17 amino acids.